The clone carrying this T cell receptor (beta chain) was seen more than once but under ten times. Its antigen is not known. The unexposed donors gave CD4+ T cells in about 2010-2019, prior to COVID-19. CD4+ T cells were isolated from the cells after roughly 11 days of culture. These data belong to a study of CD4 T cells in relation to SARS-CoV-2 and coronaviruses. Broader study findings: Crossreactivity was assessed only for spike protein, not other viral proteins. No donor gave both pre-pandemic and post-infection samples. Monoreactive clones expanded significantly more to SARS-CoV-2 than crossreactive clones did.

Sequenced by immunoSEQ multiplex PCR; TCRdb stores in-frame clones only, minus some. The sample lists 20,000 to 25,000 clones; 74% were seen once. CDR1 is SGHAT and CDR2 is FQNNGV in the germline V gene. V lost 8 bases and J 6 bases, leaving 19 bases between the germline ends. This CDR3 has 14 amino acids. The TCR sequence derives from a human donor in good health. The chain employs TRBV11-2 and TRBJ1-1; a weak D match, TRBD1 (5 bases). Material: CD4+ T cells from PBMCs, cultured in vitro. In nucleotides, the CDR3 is TGTGCCAGCGGAGGGGTCTTGGCGGGGGCTGAAGCTTTCTTT. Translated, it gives CASGGVLAGAEAFF. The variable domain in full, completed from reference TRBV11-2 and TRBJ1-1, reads EAGVAQSPRYKIIEKRQSVAFWCNPISGHATLYWYQQILGQGPKLLIQFQNNGVVDDSQLPKDRFSAERLKGVDSTLKIQPAKLEDSAVYLCASGGVLAGAEAFFGQGTRLTVV.